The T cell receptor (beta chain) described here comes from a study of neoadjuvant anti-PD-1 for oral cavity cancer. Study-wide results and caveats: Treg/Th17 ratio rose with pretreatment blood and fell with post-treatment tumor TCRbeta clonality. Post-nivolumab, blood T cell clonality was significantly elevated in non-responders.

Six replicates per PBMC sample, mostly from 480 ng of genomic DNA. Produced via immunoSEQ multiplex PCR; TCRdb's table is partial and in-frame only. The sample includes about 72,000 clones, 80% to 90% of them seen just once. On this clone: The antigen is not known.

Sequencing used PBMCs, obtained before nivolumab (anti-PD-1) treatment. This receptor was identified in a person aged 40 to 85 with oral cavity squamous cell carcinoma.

The CDR3 region is CASFGGYLNYGYTF. The CDR3 region has the DNA TGTGCCAGTTTCGGGGGGTATCTGAACTATGGCTACACCTTC. The rearrangement links TRBV7-9 to TRBJ1-2, with a weak D call TRBD1 (5 bases). V was trimmed by 9 bases and J by 2 bases, leaving 16 bases between them. The germline CDR1 and CDR2 sequences are SEHNR and FQNEAQ (reference sequence). The CDR3 contains 14 residues.